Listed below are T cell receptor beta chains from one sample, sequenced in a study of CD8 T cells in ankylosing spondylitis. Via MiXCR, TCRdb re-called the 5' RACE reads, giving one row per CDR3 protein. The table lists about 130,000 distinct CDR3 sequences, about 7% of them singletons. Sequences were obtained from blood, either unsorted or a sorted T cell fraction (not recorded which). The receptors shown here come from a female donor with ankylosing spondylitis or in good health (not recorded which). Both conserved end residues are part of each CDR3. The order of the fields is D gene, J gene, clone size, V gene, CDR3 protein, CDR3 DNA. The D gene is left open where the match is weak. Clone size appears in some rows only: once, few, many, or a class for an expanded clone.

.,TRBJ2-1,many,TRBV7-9,CASSLGGSRTNEQFF,TGTGCCAGCAGCTTAGGGGGCTCTCGGACCAATGAGCAGTTCTTC
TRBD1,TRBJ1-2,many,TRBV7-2,CASSLGQNTNYGYTF,TGTGCCAGCAGCTTGGGACAGAATACTAACTATGGCTACACCTTC
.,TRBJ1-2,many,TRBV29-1,CSVTGMVHGYTF,TGCAGCGTTACGGGGATGGTACATGGCTACACCTTC
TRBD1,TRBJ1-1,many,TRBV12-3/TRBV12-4,CASSHYRGTEAFF,TGTGCCAGCAGTCACTACAGGGGCACTGAAGCTTTCTTT
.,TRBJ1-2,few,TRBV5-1,CASSREGGRGYTF,TGCGCCAGCAGCCGGGAGGGGGGCAGAGGCTACACCTTC
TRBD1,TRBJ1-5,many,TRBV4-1,CASSQQGAEQPQHF,TGCGCCAGCAGCCAACAGGGGGCGGAACAGCCCCAGCATTTT
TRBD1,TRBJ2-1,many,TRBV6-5,CASSYGQGVGNEQFF,TGTGCCAGCAGTTACGGACAGGGCGTTGGCAATGAGCAGTTCTTC
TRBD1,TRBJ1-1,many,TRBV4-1,CASSPRTGGLNTEAFF,TGCGCCAGCAGCCCGCGGACAGGGGGTTTAAACACTGAAGCTTTCTTT
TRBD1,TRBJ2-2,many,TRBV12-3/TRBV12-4,CASIMDRLGAGELFF,TGTGCCAGCATCATGGACAGGCTGGGTGCCGGGGAGCTGTTTTTT
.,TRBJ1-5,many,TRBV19,CASKAGFSRPQHF,TGTGCCAGTAAAGCTGGGTTTTCCCGCCCCCAGCATTTT
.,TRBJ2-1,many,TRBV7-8,CASTQRRGHNEQFF,TGTGCCAGCACTCAGAGAAGGGGCCACAATGAGCAGTTCTTC
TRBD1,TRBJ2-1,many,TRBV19,CASRNRGTGNEQFF,TGTGCCAGTAGAAACAGGGGGACGGGCAATGAGCAGTTCTTC
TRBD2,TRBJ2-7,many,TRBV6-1,CASLAGGLYEQYF,TGTGCCAGTTTAGCGGGGGGGCTCTACGAGCAGTACTTC
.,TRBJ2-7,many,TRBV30,CAWSGQVSSYEQYF,TGTGCCTGGAGTGGACAGGTCAGCTCCTACGAGCAGTACTTC
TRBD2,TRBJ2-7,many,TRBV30,CAWRGGSNYEQYF,TGTGCCTGGAGGGGAGGGTCTAACTACGAGCAGTACTTC
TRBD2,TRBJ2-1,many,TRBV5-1,CASSPSGRGAYNEQFF,TGCGCCAGCAGCCCGTCCGGGCGGGGGGCCTACAATGAGCAGTTCTTC
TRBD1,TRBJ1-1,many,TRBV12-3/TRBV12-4,CASSDRGQAAFF,TGTGCCAGCAGTGACAGGGGGCAAGCCGCTTTCTTT
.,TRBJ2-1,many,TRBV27,CASSPSEGGEQFF,TGTGCCAGCAGTCCCTCCGAGGGCGGCGAGCAGTTCTTC
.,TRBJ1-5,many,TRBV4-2,CASSLYRQSNQPQHF,TGTGCCAGCAGCCTTTACCGGCAGAGCAATCAGCCCCAGCATTTT
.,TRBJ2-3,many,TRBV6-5,CASSYWYPFTGSSDTQYF,TGTGCCAGCAGTTACTGGTACCCTTTCACGGGGTCGTCAGATACGCAGTATTTT
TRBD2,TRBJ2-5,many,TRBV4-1,CASSQDSTSGRQETQYF,TGCGCCAGCAGCCAAGATTCCACTAGCGGACGTCAAGAGACCCAGTACTTC
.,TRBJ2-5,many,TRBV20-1,CSAVLPGLPETQYF,TGCAGTGCTGTCCTTCCGGGACTCCCAGAGACCCAGTACTTC
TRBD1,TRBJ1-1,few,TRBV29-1,CSVGQGNTEAFF,TGCAGCGTGGGACAGGGAAACACTGAAGCTTTCTTT
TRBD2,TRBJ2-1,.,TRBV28,CASSSTSGGAKYNEQFF,TGTGCCAGCAGTTCCACTAGCGGGGGGGCGAAATACAATGAGCAGTTCTTC
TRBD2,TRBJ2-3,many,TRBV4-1,CASSQPRLAGNTDTQYF,TGCGCCAGCAGCCAACCCAGACTAGCGGGAAACACAGATACGCAGTATTTT
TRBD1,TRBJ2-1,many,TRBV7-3,CASSPRQGGTNEQFF,TGTGCCAGCAGCCCACGACAGGGTGGGACGAATGAGCAGTTCTTC
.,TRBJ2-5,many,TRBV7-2,CASSLGGWETQYF,TGTGCCAGCAGCTTAGGGGGATGGGAGACCCAGTACTTC
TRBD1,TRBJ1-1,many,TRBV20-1,CSAGRQGGEAFF,TGCAGTGCTGGGAGACAGGGAGGTGAAGCTTTCTTT
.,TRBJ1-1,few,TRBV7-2,CASSSETGSSTEAFF,TGTGCCAGCAGCTCCGAGACAGGATCTTCCACTGAAGCTTTCTTT
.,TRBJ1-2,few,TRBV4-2,CASSQAWSDDSGYTF,TGTGCCAGCAGCCAAGCTTGGTCGGACGATAGTGGCTACACCTTC
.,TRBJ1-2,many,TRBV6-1,CASSEVQGSVYTF,TGTGCCAGCAGTGAAGTCCAGGGGTCGGTCTACACCTTC
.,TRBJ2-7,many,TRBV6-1,CASSPRTVSVYEQYF,TGTGCCAGCAGTCCGCGGACAGTTTCCGTCTACGAGCAGTACTTC
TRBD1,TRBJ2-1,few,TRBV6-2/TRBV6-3,CASSWSTGDEQFF,TGTGCCAGCAGTTGGTCCACAGGGGATGAGCAGTTCTTC
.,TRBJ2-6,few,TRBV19,CASSEGTGANVLTF,TGTGCCAGTAGTGAGGGGACTGGGGCCAACGTCCTGACTTTC
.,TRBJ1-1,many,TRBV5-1,CASSLEVVNTEAFF,TGCGCCAGCAGCTTGGAGGTTGTGAACACTGAAGCTTTCTTT
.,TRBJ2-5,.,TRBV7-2,CASSLGGGQETQYF,TGTGCCAGCAGCTTAGGGGGCGGGCAAGAGACCCAGTACTTC
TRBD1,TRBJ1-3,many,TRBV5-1,CASSQKVDRDGTIYF,TGCGCCAGCAGCCAAAAAGTAGACAGGGATGGCACCATATATTTT
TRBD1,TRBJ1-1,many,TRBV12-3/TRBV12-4,CASTLTGGHMNTEAFF,TGTGCCAGCACCCTGACAGGGGGCCATATGAACACTGAAGCTTTCTTT
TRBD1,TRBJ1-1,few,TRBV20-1,CSARSGTVNTEAFF,TGCAGTGCTAGAAGCGGGACAGTGAACACTGAAGCTTTCTTT
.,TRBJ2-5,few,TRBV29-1,CSGETGPETQYF,TGCAGCGGGGAGACAGGACCAGAGACCCAGTACTTC
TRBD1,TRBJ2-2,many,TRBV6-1,CASSERIGLGQSMGELFF,TGTGCCAGCAGCGAAAGGATAGGACTGGGACAGAGCATGGGGGAGCTGTTTTTT
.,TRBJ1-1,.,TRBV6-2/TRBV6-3,CASSYSSRDTEAFF,TGTGCCAGCAGTTACTCGAGCAGGGACACTGAAGCTTTCTTT
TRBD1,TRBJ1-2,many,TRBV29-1,CSADPTGVNYGYTF,TGCAGCGCCGACCCGACAGGGGTGAACTATGGCTACACCTTC
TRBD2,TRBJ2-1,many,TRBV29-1,CSTREISYNEQFF,TGCAGTACGCGGGAGATCTCCTACAATGAGCAGTTCTTC
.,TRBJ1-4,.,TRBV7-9,CASSLDRGATEKLFF,TGTGCCAGCAGCTTAGATCGGGGGGCGACGGAAAAACTGTTTTTT
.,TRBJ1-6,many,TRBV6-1,CASSPGRSNSPLHF,TGTGCCAGCAGCCCAGGACGGAGTAATTCACCCCTCCACTTT
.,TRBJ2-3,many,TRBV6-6,CASSSQADTQYF,TGTGCCAGCAGCTCCCAGGCGGATACGCAGTATTTT